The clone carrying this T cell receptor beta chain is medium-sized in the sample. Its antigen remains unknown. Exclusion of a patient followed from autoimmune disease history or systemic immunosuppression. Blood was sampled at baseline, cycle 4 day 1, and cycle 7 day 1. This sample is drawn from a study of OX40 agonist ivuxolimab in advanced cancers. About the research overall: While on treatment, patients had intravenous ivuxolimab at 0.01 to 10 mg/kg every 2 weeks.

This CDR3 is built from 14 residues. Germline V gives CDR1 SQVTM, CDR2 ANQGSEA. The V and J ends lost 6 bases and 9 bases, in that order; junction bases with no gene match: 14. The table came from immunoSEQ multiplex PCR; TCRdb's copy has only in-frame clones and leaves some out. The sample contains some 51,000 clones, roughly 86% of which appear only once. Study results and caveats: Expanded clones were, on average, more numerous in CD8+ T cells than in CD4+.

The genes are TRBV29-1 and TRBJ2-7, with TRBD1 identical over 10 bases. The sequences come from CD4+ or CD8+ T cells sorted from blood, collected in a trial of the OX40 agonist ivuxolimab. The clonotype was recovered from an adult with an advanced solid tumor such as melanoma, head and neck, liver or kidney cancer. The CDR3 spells CSVTPTGGSTGQYF. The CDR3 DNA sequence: TGCAGCGTAACACCGACAGGGGGCTCTACCGGGCAGTACTTC.